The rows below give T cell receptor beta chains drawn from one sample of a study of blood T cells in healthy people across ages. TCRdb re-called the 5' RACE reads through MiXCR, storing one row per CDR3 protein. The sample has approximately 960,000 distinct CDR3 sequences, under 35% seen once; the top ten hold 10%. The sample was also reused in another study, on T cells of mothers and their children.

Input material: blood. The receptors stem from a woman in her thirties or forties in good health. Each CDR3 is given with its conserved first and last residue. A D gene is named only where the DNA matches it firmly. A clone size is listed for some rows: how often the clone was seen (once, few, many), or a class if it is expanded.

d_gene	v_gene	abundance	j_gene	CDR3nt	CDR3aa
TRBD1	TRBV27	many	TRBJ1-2	TGTGCCAGCAGGCGGACAGGGGGCAACTATGGCTACACCTTC	CASRRTGGNYGYTF
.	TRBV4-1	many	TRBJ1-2	TGCGCCAGCAGCCAAGACCCAGGTTTATTGGCACAGGGAGCAGCCTATGGCTACACCTTC	CASSQDPGLLAQGAAYGYTF
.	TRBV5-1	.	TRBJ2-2	TGCGCCAGCAGCTTCCGGGTCAGGGGCGCCGGGGAGCTGTTTTTT	CASSFRVRGAGELFF
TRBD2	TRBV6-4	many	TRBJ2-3	TGTGCCAGCAGTGACACTAGCGGGGGCCCCACAGATACGCAGTATTTT	CASSDTSGGPTDTQYF
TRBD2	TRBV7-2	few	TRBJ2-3	TGTGCCAGCAGCTTTAATACGGGGGGGCGGTCAGATACGCAGTATTTT	CASSFNTGGRSDTQYF
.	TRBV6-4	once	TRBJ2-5	TGTGCCAGTGGAGAAGGGGGTTTTTCCTACAATGAGCAGTACTTC	CASGEGGFSYNEQYF
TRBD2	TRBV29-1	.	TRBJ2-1	TGCAGCGTTGAACTCCCGGGGGGGCGGAGTGTCAGGTCCTACAATGAGCAGTTCTTC	CSVELPGGRSVRSYNEQFF
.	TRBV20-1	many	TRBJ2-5	TGCAGTGCTAGAATGGAGACCCAGTACTTC	CSARMETQYF
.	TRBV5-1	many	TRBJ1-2	TGCGCCAGCAGCTTACCGGGTACTAACTATGGCTACACCTTC	CASSLPGTNYGYTF
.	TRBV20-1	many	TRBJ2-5	TGCAGTGCTAGAGTGCCTCCGTCCCAAGAGACCCAGTACTTC	CSARVPPSQETQYF
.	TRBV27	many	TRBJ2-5	TGTGCCAGCAGTTTCCGGGGACAAGAGACCCAGTACTTC	CASSFRGQETQYF
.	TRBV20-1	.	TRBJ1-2	TGCAGTGCTAGGGCGGCGGCGACTAACTATGGCTGCACCTTC	CSARAAATNYGCTF
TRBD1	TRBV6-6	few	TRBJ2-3	TGTGCCAGCAGTCTCGGGACAGGGATAACAGATACGCAGTATTTT	CASSLGTGITDTQYF
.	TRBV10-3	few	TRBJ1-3	TGTGCCATCAGTGATTTGGTCCGGAGCTCTGGAAACACCATATATTTT	CAISDLVRSSGNTIYF
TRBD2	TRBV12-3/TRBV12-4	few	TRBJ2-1	TGTGCCAGCAGCAGGACTAGGATCTACAATGAGCAGTTCTTC	CASSRTRIYNEQFF
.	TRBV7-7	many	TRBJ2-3	TGTGCTAGCAGCGCCTCCCGTGGCACAGATACGCAGTATTTT	CASSASRGTDTQYF
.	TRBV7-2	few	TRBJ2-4	TGTGCCAGCAGCCCCACAGGAGTCCTAGCCAAAAACATTCAGTACTTC	CASSPTGVLAKNIQYF
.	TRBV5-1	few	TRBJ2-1	TGCGCCAGCAGCGGAGGTCGGGGCCCGTACAATGAGCAGTTCTTC	CASSGGRGPYNEQFF
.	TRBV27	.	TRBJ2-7	TGTGCCAGCATGTTACGGGGAAGACCCTACGAGCAGTACTTC	CASMLRGRPYEQYF
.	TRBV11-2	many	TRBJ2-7	TGTGCCAGCAGCTCTTTAATTAGGTCCGGGGCGTCTCGGGCCTACGAGCAGTACTTC	CASSSLIRSGASRAYEQYF
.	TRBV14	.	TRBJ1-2	TGTGCCAGCAGCCAAGAGCTCTGGGGTTATGGCTACACCTTC	CASSQELWGYGYTF
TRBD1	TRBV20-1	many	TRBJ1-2	TGCAGTGCTAATGAGAGACAGGGGTTGTGGGGCTACACCTTC	CSANERQGLWGYTF
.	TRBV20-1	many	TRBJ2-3	TGCAGTGCTCCCCAGACGAGCCCCACAGATACGCAGTATTTT	CSAPQTSPTDTQYF
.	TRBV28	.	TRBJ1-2	TGTGCCAGCAGCCTCGGCGGGACGAAAACTAACTATGGCTACACCTTC	CASSLGGTKTNYGYTF
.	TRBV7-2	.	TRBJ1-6	TGTGCCAGCAGCTTAGCTCCCTCCGGGGGCAATTCACCCCTCCACTTT	CASSLAPSGGNSPLHF
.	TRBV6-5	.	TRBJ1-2	TGTGCCAGCAGCTTAGACGGGGGGAGAGGCTACACCTTC	CASSLDGGRGYTF
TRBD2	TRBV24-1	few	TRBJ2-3	TGTGCCACCAGTGAAGGACTTGCGGGGGGGTCCACAGATACGCAGTATTTT	CATSEGLAGGSTDTQYF
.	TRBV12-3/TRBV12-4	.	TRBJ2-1	TGTGCCAGCAGTTTAAGGGGATTTGAGGGTGAGCAGTTCTTC	CASSLRGFEGEQFF
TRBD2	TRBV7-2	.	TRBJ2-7	TGTGCCAGCAGCGCCAGCGTTAGGACTAGCAACGAGCAGTACTTC	CASSASVRTSNEQYF
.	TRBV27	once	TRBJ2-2	TGTGCCAGCAGTTTATCCAGTAACACCGGGGAGCAGTTTTTT	CASSLSSNTGEQFF
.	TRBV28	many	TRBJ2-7	TGTGCCAGCAGTAGACCCCGGGACGGCACCTACGAGCAGTACTTC	CASSRPRDGTYEQYF
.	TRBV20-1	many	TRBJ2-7	TGCAGTGCTCCCGCCAGGGGAAAGGGGTTGTACGAGCAGTACTTC	CSAPARGKGLYEQYF
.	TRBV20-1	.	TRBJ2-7	TGCAGTGCTAACGATGGACGGGCCTCCTACGAGCAGTACTTC	CSANDGRASYEQYF
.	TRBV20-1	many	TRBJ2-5	TGCAGTGCTAGAGGGCTAGAGGGGGATATCGAGACCCAGTACTTC	CSARGLEGDIETQYF
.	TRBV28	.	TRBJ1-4	TGTGCCAGCAGATATCCTGAAAGGGGGAATGAAAAACTGTTTTTT	CASRYPERGNEKLFF
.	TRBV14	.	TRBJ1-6	TGTGCCAGCAGCTACACGCGGGGGGGGCTATCACCCCTCCACTTT	CASSYTRGGLSPLHF
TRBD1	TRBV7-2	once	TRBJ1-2	TGTGCCAGCAGCTCCCCAGCGAGGACAGGGGTTTCAGCTGGCTACACCTTC	CASSSPARTGVSAGYTF
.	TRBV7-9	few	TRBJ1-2	TGTGCCAGCAGCTTAGGAATAGGTTACGGGTATGGCTACACCTTC	CASSLGIGYGYGYTF
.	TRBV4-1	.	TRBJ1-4	TGCGCCAGCAGCCGACGACCCGATACAGGGTTTAATGAAAAACTGTTTTTT	CASSRRPDTGFNEKLFF
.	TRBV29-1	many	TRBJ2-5	TGCAGCGTGCTGCCGCAGCGAGGGTTACAAGAGACCCAGTACTTC	CSVLPQRGLQETQYF
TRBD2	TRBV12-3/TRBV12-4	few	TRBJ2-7	TGTGCCAGCAGTCCTAGCGGAGAAAGCTACGAGCAGTACTTC	CASSPSGESYEQYF
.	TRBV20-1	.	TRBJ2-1	TGCAGTGCCCGAGCGATTAACTCCTACAATGGGCAGTTCTTC	CSARAINSYNGQFF
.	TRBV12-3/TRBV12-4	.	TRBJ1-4	TGTGCCAGCAGTTTGGAGGGGGTCAAACTGTTTTTT	CASSLEGVKLFF
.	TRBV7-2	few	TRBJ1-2	TGTGCCAGCAGCTTCCCCGACAGGATACTCGGGGGCTACACCTTC	CASSFPDRILGGYTF
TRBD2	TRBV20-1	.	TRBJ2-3	TGCAGTGCAGGGACTAGCGGGAGGCCCTCTAGCACAGATGCGCAGTATTTT	CSAGTSGRPSSTDAQYF
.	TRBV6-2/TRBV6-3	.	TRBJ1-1	TGTGCCAGCAAGGCCACGCCGGACACTGAAGCTTTCTTT	CASKATPDTEAFF
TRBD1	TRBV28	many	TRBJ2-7	TGTGCCAGCAGTGGTTTCGACAGGGTATCCTACGAGCAGTACTTC	CASSGFDRVSYEQYF
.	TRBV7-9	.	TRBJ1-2	TGTGCCAGCAGCTTAGGGAGGGTTGGATATGGCTACACCTTC	CASSLGRVGYGYTF
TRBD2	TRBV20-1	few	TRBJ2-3	TGCGGTGCTAGAGCGGGGGGATACACAGATACGCAGTATTTT	CGARAGGYTDTQYF
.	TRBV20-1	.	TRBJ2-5	TGCAGTGCTAGAGGAACGGGTTGGGAGACCCAGTACTTC	CSARGTGWETQYF
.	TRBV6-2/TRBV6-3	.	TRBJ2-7	TGTGCCAGCAGTTTCGGAGGTTTCGGGGCCTACGAGCAGTACTTC	CASSFGGFGAYEQYF
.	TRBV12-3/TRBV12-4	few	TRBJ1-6	TGTGCCAGCAGGCAGGGTATAGATTCACCCCTCCACTTT	CASRQGIDSPLHF
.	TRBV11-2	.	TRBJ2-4	TGTGCCAGCAGCTTAGCGAGTGCGAGACTAGCCAAAAACATTCAGTACTTC	CASSLASARLAKNIQYF